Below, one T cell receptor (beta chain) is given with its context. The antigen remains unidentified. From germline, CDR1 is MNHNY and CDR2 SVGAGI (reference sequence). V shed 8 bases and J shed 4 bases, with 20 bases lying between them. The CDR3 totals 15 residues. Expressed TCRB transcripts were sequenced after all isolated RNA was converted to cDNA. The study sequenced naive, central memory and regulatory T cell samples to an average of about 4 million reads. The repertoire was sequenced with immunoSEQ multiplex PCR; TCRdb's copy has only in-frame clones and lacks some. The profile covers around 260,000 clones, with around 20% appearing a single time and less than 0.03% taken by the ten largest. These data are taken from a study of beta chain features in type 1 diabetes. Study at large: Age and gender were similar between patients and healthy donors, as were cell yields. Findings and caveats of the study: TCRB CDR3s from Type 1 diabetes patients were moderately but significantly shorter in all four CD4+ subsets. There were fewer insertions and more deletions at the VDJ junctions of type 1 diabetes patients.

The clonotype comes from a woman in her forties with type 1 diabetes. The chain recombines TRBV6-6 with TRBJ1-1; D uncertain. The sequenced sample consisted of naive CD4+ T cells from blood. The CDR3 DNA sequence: TGTGCCAGCCCCCTCATCCCGGGTGAGAGCACTGAAGCTTTCTTT. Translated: CASPLIPGESTEAFF.